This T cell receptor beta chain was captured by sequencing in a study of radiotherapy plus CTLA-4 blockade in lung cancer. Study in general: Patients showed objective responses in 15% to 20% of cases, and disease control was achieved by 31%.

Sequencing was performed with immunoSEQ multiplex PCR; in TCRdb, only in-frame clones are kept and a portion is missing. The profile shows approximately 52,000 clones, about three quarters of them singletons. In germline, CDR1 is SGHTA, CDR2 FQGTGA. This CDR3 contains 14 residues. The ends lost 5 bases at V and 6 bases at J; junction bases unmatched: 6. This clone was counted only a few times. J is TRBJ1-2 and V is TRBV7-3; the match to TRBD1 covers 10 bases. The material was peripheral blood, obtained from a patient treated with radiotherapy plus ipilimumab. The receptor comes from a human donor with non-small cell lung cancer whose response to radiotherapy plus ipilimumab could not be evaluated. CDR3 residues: CASSPNDRGHGYTF. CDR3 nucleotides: TGTGCCAGCAGCCCGAACGACAGGGGGCATGGCTACACCTTC.